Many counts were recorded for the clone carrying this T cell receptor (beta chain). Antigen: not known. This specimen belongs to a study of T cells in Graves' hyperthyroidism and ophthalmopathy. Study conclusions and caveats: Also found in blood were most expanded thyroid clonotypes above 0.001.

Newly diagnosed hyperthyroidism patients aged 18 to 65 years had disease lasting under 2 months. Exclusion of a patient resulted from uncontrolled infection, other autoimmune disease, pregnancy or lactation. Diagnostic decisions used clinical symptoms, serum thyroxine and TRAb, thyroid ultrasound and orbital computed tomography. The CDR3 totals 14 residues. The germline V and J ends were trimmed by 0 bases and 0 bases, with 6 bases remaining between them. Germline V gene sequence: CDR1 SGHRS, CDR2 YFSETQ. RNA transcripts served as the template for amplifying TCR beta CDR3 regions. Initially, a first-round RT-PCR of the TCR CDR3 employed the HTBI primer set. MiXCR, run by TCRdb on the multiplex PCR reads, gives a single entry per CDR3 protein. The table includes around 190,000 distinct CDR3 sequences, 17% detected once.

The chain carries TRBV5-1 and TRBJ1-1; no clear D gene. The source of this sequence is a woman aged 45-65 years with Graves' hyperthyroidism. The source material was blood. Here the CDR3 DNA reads TGCGCCAGCAGCTTGGCCAGCATGAACACTGAAGCTTTCTTT. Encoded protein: CASSLASMNTEAFF.